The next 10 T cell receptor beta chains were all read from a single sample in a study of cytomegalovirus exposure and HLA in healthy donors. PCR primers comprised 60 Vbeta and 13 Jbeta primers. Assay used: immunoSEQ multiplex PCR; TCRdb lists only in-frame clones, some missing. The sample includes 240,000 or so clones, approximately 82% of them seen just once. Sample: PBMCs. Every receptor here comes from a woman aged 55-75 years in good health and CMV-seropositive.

CDR3 nucleotides: TGTGCCATCACAAAAAATCAGGACACCGGGGAGCTGTTTTTT. Amino acid sequence: CAITKNQDTGELFF. This sequence joins TRBV10-3 and TRBJ2-2; no clear D. Germline values: CDR1 ENHRY, CDR2 SYGVKD. The CDR3 contains 14 residues. V lost 7 bases and J lost 3, with 12 bases in between.

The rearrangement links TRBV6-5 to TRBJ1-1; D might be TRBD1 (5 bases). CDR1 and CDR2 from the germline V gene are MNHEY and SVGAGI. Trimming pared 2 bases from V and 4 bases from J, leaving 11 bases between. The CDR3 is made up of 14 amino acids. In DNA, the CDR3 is TGTGCCAGCAGTTACCGGGGGGGGGTCACTGAAGCTTTCTTT. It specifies CASSYRGGVTEAFF.

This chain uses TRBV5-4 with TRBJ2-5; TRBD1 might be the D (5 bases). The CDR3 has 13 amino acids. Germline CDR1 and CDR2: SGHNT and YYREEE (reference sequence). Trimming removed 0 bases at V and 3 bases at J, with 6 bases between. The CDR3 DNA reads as TGTGCCAGCAGCTTGGCCAGGGAAGAGACCCAGTACTTC. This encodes CASSLAREETQYF.

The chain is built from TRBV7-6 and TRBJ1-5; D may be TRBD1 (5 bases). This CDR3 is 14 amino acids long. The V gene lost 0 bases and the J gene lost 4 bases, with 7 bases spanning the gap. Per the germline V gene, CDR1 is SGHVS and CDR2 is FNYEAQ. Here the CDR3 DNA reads TGTGCCAGCAGCTTAGCGGGGGGGAATCAGCCCCAGCATTTT. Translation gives CASSLAGGNQPQHF.

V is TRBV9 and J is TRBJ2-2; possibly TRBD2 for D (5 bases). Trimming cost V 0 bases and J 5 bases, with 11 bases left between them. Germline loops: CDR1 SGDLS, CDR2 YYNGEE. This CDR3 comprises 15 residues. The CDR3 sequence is CASSVESSRTGELFF. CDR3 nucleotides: TGTGCCAGCAGCGTAGAGTCTAGCCGAACCGGGGAGCTGTTTTTT.

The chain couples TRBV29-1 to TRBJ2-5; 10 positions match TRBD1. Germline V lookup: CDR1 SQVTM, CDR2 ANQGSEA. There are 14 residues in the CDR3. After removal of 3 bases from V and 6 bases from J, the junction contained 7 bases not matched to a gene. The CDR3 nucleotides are TGCAGCGTTGAGAACCGGGACAGGGGCCAGACCCAGTACTTC. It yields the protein CSVENRDRGQTQYF.

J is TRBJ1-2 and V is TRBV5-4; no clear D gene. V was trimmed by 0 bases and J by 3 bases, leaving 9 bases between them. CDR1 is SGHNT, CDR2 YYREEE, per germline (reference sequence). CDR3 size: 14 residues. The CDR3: CASSLGRVDYGYTF. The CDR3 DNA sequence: TGTGCCAGCAGCTTGGGGAGGGTGGACTATGGCTACACCTTC.

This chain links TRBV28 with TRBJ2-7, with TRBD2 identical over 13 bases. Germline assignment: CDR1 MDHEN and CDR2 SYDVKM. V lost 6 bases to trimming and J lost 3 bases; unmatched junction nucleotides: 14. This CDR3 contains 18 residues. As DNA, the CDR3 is TGTGCCAGCAGACAAACTAGCGGGAGGGAGAATAGTGGCTACGAGCAGTACTTC. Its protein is CASRQTSGRENSGYEQYF.

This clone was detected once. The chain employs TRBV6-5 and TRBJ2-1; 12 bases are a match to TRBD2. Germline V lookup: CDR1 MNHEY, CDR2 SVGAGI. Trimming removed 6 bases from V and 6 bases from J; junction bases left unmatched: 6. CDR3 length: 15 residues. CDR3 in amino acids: CASSLGLAGTNEQFF. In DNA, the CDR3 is TGTGCCAGCAGCCTCGGACTAGCGGGAACCAATGAGCAGTTCTTC.

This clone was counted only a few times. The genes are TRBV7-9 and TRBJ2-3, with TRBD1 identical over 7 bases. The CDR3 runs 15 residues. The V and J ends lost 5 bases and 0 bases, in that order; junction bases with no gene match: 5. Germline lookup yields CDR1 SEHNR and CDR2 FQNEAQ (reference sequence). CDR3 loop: CASSLGQASTDTQYF. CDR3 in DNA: TGTGCCAGCAGCCTCGGACAGGCTAGCACAGATACGCAGTATTTT.